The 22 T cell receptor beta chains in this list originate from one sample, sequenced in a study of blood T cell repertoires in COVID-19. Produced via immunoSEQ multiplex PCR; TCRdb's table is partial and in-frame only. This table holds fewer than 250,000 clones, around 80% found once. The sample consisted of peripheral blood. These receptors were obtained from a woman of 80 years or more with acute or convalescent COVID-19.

DNA of the CDR3: TGTGCCAGCAGTTACCCCAGCGGGGGGGCCTTACACAGAGATACGCAGTATTTT. Its protein is CASSYPSGGALHRDTQYF. V is TRBV6-2 or TRBV6-3 and J is TRBJ2-3; 10 nucleotides align to TRBD2. Germline V gene sequence: CDR1 MNHEY, CDR2 SVGEGT. V lost 2 bases, J lost 5 bases, and 13 bases stayed unmatched. The CDR3 has 18 residues.

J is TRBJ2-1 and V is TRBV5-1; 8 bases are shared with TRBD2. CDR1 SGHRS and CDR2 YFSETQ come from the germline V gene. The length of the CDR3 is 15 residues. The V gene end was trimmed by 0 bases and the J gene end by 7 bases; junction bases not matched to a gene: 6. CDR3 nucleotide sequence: TGCGCCAGCAGCTTGGCCGGGAGGGCCGATAATGAGCAGTTCTTC. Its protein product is CASSLAGRADNEQFF.

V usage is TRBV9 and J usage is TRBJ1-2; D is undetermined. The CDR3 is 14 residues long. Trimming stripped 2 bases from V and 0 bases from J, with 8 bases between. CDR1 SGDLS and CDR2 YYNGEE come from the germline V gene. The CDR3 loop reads CASSVSGANYGYTF. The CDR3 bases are TGTGCCAGCAGCGTCTCCGGAGCTAACTATGGCTACACCTTC.

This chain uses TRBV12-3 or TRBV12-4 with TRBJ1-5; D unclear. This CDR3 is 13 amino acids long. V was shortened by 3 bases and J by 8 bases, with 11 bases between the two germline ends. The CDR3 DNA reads TGTGCCAGCAGTTTGGGCGTTTGGGAGCCCCAGCATTTT. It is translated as CASSLGVWEPQHF.

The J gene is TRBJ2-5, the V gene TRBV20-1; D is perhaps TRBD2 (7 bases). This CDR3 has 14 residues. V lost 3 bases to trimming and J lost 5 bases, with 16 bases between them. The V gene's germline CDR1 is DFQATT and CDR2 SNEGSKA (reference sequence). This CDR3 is CSASAAGALETQYF. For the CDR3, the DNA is TGCAGTGCTAGTGCGGCGGGGGCTCTGGAGACCCAGTACTTC.

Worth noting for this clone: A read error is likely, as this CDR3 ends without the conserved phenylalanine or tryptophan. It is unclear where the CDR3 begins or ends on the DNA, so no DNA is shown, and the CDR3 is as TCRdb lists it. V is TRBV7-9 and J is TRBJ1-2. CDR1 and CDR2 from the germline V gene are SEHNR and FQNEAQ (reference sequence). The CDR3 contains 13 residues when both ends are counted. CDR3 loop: CASSLDLAGSRRL.

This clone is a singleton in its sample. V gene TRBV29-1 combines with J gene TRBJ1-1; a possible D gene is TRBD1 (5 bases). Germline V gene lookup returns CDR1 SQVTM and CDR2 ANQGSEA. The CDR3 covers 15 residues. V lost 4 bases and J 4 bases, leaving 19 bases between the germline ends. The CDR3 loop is CSVVHTGGPGTEAFF. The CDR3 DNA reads TGCAGCGTTGTCCACACCGGGGGACCCGGCACTGAAGCTTTCTTT.

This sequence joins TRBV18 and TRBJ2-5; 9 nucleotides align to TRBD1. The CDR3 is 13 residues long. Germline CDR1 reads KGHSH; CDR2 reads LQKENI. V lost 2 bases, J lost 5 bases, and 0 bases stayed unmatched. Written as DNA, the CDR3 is TGTGCCAGCTCACCAGGGACAGGGGAGACCCAGTACTTC. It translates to CASSPGTGETQYF.

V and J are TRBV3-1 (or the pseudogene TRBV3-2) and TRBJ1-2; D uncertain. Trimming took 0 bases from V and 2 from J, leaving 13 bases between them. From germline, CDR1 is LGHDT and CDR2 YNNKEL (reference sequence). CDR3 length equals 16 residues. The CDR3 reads CASSQESVTKNYGYTF. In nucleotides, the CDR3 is TGTGCCAGCAGCCAAGAGTCAGTGACAAAGAACTATGGCTACACCTTC.

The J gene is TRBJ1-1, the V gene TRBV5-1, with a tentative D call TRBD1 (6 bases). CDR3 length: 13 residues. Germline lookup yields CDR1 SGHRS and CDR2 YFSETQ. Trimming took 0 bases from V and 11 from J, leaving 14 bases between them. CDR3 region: CASSLERAGDAFF. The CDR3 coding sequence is TGCGCCAGCAGCTTGGAAAGGGCAGGGGATGCTTTCTTT.

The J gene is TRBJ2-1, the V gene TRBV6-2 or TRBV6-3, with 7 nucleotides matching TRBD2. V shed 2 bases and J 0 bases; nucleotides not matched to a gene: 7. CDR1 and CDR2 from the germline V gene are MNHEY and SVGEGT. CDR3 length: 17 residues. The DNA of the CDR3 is TGTGCCAGCAGTTACCGAAAAGCGGGGAGCTCCTACAATGAGCAGTTCTTC. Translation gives CASSYRKAGSSYNEQFF.

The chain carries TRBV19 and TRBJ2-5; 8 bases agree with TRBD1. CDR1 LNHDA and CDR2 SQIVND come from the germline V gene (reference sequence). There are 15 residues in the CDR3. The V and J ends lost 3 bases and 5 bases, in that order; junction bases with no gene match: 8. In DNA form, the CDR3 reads TGTGCCAGTAGTATTTCCGGACAGGGCCGGGAGACCCAGTACTTC. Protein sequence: CASSISGQGRETQYF.

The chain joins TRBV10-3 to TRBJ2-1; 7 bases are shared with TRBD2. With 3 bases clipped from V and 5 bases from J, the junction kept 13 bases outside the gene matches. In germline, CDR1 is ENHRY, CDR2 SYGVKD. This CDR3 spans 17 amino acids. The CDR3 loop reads CAISDPRGAGLDNEQFF. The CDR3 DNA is TGTGCCATCAGTGATCCGCGGGGAGCGGGGTTAGACAATGAGCAGTTCTTC.

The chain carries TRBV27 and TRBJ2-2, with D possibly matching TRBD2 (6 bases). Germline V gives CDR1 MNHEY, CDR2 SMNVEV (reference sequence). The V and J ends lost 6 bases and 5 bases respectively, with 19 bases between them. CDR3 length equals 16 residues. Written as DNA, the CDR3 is TGTGCCAGCAGGGTCCCCGGAGGGAAGGGGACCGGGGAGCTGTTTTTT. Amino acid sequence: CASRVPGGKGTGELFF.

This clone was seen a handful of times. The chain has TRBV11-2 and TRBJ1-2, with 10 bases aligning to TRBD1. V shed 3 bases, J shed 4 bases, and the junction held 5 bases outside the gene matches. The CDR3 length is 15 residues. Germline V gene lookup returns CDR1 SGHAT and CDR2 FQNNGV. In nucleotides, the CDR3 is TGTGCCAGCAGCTTGAGACAGGGGGCCGGCTATGGCTACACCTTC. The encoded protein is CASSLRQGAGYGYTF. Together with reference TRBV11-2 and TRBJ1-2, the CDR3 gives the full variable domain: EAGVAQSPRYKIIEKRQSVAFWCNPISGHATLYWYQQILGQGPKLLIQFQNNGVVDDSQLPKDRFSAERLKGVDSTLKIQPAKLEDSAVYLCASSLRQGAGYGYTFGSGTRLTVV.

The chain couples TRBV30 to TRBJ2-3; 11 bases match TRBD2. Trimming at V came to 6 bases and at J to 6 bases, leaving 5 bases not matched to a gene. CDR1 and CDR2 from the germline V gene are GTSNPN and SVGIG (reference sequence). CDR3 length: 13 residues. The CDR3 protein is CACTSGRWDTQYF. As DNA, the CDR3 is TGTGCCTGTACTAGCGGGAGATGGGATACGCAGTATTTT.

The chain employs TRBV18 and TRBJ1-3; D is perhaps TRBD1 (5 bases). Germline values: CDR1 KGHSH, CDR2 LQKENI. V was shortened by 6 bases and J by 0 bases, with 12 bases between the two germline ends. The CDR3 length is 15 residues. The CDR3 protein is CASSATEISGNTIYF. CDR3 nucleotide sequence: TGTGCCAGCTCGGCGACAGAGATCTCTGGAAACACCATATATTTT.

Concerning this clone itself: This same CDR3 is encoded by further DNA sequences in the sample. CDR3 bases: TGCGCCAGCAGCCAAGGTCCGTACGAGCAGTACTTC. Translated, it gives CASSQGPYEQYF. This rearrangement joins TRBV4-1 to TRBJ2-7; D is unresolved. CDR3 length equals 12 residues. In germline, CDR1 is MGHRA, CDR2 YSYEKL. Deletions cut 1 base from V and 4 bases from J, with 5 bases between.

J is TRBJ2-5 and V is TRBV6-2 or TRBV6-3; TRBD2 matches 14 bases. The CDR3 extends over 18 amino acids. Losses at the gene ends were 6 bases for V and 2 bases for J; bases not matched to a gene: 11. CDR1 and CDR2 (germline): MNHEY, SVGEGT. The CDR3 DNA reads TGTGCCAGCAGCCGGGGACTAGCGGGGGAGGTTTTTCAAGAGACCCAGTACTTC. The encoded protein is CASSRGLAGEVFQETQYF.

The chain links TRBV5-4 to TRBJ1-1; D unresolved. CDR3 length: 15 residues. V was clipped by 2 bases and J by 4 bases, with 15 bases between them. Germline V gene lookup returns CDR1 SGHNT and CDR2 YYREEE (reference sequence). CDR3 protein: CASSFAGIEGTEAFF. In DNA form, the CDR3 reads TGTGCCAGCAGCTTTGCGGGAATTGAGGGCACTGAAGCTTTCTTT.

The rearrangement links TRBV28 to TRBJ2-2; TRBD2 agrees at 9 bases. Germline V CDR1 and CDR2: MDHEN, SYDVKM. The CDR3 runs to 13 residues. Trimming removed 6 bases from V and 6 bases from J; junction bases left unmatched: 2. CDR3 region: CASRAGGPGELFF. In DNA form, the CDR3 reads TGTGCCAGCAGGGCGGGGGGGCCCGGGGAGCTGTTTTTT.

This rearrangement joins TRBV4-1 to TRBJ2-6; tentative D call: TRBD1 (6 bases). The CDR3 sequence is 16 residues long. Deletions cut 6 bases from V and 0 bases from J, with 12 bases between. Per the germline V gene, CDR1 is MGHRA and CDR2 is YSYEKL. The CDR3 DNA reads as TGCGCCAGCAGTCAAATAGGGGGCTCTGGGGCCAACGTCCTGACTTTC. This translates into CASSQIGGSGANVLTF.